What follows are 22 T cell receptor beta chains derived from one specimen sequenced in a study of T-cell reconstitution after alpha-beta-depleted transplantation in children. Preparation of the TCRbeta library was carried out with unique molecular identifiers. TCRdb reprocessed the PCR reads with MiXCR, giving one entry per CDR3 protein. The sample yields around 580,000 distinct CDR3 sequences, about a quarter seen once. Sample: PBMCs, taken before TCRalphabeta/CD19-depleted stem cell transplant. Every receptor here comes from a boy less than two years old with Wiskott-Aldrich syndrome, due to receive a stem cell transplant.

In this sample, this clonotype turned up a few times. The CDR3, as DNA: TGCAGTGCTAGTCCGGGACAGTCCTACGAGCAGTACTTC. Translation gives CSASPGQSYEQYF. V usage is TRBV20-1 and J usage is TRBJ2-7, with 7 bases lining up with TRBD1. CDR1 DFQATT and CDR2 SNEGSKA come from the germline V gene (reference sequence). V shed 3 bases, J shed 1 base, and the junction held 3 bases outside the gene matches. CDR3 length: 13 residues.

This clonotype was seen a few times. Because the CDR3 is missing its conserved closing phenylalanine or tryptophan, this is likely a read error. The chain has TRBV4-1 and TRBJ1-5, with D perhaps matching TRBD1 (6 bases). Germline values: CDR1 MGHRA, CDR2 YSYEKL. Trimming left V 7 bases short and J 4 bases short, with 17 bases between. The length of the CDR3 is 15 residues. The CDR3 coding sequence is TGCGCCAGCACCGGGGACATCAACGCGAATCAGCCCCAGCATATT. This encodes CASTGDINANQPQHI.

This chain uses TRBV6-5 with TRBJ2-5; 9 bases are a match to TRBD1. With V trimmed by 2 bases and J by 1 base, 11 bases remained unmatched. CDR1 and CDR2 (germline): MNHEY, SVGAGI. The length of the CDR3 is 18 residues. CDR3 sequence: CASSYAGPRDRAQETQYF. The CDR3 DNA sequence: TGTGCCAGCAGTTACGCTGGGCCCCGGGACAGGGCCCAAGAGACCCAGTACTTC.

This clonotype occurred a few times. The rearrangement uses TRBV11-2 and TRBJ1-1; D is undetermined. Germline lookup yields CDR1 SGHAT and CDR2 FQNNGV. The CDR3 runs to 14 residues. V was shortened by 1 base and J by 2 bases, with 8 bases between the two germline ends. The CDR3 DNA sequence: TGTGCCAGCAGCTTAGGTCCGATCAACACTGAAGCTTTCTTT. Its translation: CASSLGPINTEAFF.

This clonotype has more than one count but fewer than ten. The chain links TRBV15 to TRBJ2-5; D uncertain. Germline values: CDR1 LNHNV, CDR2 YYDKDF (reference sequence). The CDR3 sequence is 13 residues long. Trimming took 0 bases from V and 5 from J, leaving 7 bases between them. CDR3 amino acids: CATSRDFAETQYF. CDR3 in DNA: TGTGCCACCAGCAGAGATTTTGCGGAGACCCAGTACTTC.

The chain joins TRBV20-1 to TRBJ1-6; TRBD1 is a possible D gene (6 bases). The CDR3 loop spans 17 amino acids. Per the germline V gene, CDR1 is DFQATT and CDR2 is SNEGSKA (reference sequence). The germline V and J ends were trimmed by 0 bases and 4 bases, with 16 bases remaining between them. In DNA form, the CDR3 reads TGCAGTGCTAGAGACCCCAAGGGGGGGGTTTATAATTCACCCCTCCACTTT. Translation gives CSARDPKGGVYNSPLHF.

This clonotype occurred a few times. V is TRBV20-1 and J is TRBJ2-7; D unresolved. V lost 0 bases, J lost 7 bases, and 13 bases lay in between. Germline CDR1 DFQATT, CDR2 SNEGSKA (reference sequence). CDR3 length equals 13 residues. This CDR3 is CSARDDWSGEQYF. The CDR3 DNA reads as TGCAGTGCTAGAGATGACTGGTCTGGGGAGCAGTACTTC.

This clonotype appeared a few times. This chain uses TRBV19 with TRBJ1-2, with a weak D call TRBD1 (5 bases). V lost 4 bases and J lost 4, with 10 bases in between. This CDR3 contains 13 residues. Germline V lookup: CDR1 LNHDA, CDR2 SQIVND (reference sequence). As DNA, the CDR3 is TGTGCCAGTAGTAGGGGGTCGAGCTATGGCTACACCTTC. It translates to CASSRGSSYGYTF. Based on the CDR3 plus reference TRBV19 and TRBJ1-2, the full variable domain is DGGITQSPKYLFRKEGQNVTLSCEQNLNHDAMYWYRQDPGQGLRLIYYSQIVNDFQKGDIAEGYSVSREKKESFPLTVTSAQKNPTAFYLCASSRGSSYGYTFGSGTRLTVV.

The V and J genes are TRBV19 and TRBJ2-1; D gene unclear. CDR3 size: 12 residues. V was pared by 1 base and J by 12 bases, with 10 bases between. Per germline, CDR1 LNHDA and CDR2 SQIVND (reference sequence). The CDR3 loop reads CASSIGHSLQFF. In nucleotides, the CDR3 is TGTGCCAGTAGTATAGGCCACTCCCTGCAGTTCTTC.

The chain carries TRBV7-9 and TRBJ2-1; the match to TRBD2 covers 12 bases. Germline V lookup: CDR1 SEHNR, CDR2 FQNEAQ (reference sequence). The CDR3 is made up of 17 amino acids. V gave up 1 base and J gave up 6 bases; unmatched junction bases: 7. Written as DNA, the CDR3 is TGTGCCAGCAGCTTAGGGACTAGCGGGACTACTTTCAATGAGCAGTTCTTC. Translation gives CASSLGTSGTTFNEQFF. Based on the CDR3 plus reference TRBV7-9 and TRBJ2-1, the full variable domain is DTGVSQNPRHKITKRGQNVTFRCDPISEHNRLYWYRQTLGQGPEFLTYFQNEAQLEKSRLLSDRFSAERPKGSFSTLEIQRTEQGDSAMYLCASSLGTSGTTFNEQFFGPGTRLTVL.

This clonotype has a handful of counts. The chain has TRBV2 and TRBJ1-6, with TRBD1 identical over 8 bases. CDR3 length equals 16 residues. Losses at the gene ends were 7 bases for V and 0 bases for J; bases not matched to a gene: 5. Germline V CDR1 and CDR2: SNHLY, FYNNEI. The CDR3 protein is CASINRGISYNSPLHF. CDR3 nucleotides: TGTGCCAGCATAAACAGGGGGATCTCCTATAATTCACCCCTCCACTTT.

The rearrangement links TRBV7-2 to TRBJ2-5; D unclear. The germline gives CDR1 SGHTA, CDR2 FQGNSA. With 1 base removed from V and 7 bases from J, the gap between germline ends came to 16 bases. CDR3 length: 15 residues. The CDR3 region is CASSLERLGIRTQYF. CDR3 bases: TGTGCCAGCAGCTTAGAAAGACTTGGTATTCGGACCCAGTACTTC.

This chain uses TRBV5-1 with TRBJ2-3; 12 nucleotides align to TRBD2. Germline V gives CDR1 SGHRS, CDR2 YFSETQ. The CDR3 extends over 15 amino acids. J was trimmed by 3 bases and V by 6 bases; bases with no gene match: 5. This chain's CDR3 is CASTGTSGFTDTQYF. The CDR3 DNA is TGCGCCAGCACGGGGACTAGCGGGTTTACAGATACGCAGTATTTT.

In this sample, this clonotype turned up a few times. V usage is TRBV7-8 and J usage is TRBJ2-1; D unclear. Trimming cost V 1 base and J 0 bases, with 13 bases left between them. CDR1 SGHVS and CDR2 FQNEAQ come from the germline V gene. The CDR3 is made up of 17 amino acids. The CDR3 region has the DNA TGTGCCAGCAGCTTAGTGGGCTCGTTGAGCTCCTACAATGAGCAGTTCTTC. Its translation: CASSLVGSLSSYNEQFF. The whole variable domain, filled in from reference TRBV7-8 and TRBJ2-1, reads GAGVSQSPRYKVAKRGQDVALRCDPISGHVSLFWYQQALGQGPEFLTYFQNEAQLDKSGLPSDRFFAERPEGSVSTLKIQRTQQEDSAVYLCASSLVGSLSSYNEQFFGPGTRLTVL.

This sequence joins TRBV21-1 and TRBJ2-2; TRBD2 was called by the table and not checked on the DNA. TRBV21-1 is listed as a pseudogene. This CDR3 contains 16 residues. CDR3 coding DNA: TGTGCCAGCAGCATGAAGGGGACTCCGAACACCGGGGAGCTGTTTTTT. Translating it yields CASSMKGTPNTGELFF.

The chain is built from TRBV7-3 and TRBJ2-7; TRBD2 matches 9 bases. V gave up 8 bases and J gave up 6 bases; unmatched junction bases: 8. The CDR3 consists of 13 residues. CDR1 is SGHTA and CDR2 is FQGTGA in the germline V gene. The CDR3 is CASGNSGSGEQYF. The DNA of the CDR3 is TGTGCCAGCGGAAATAGCGGGAGCGGCGAGCAGTACTTC.

This sequence joins TRBV5-1 and TRBJ1-2; TRBD1 aligns across 7 bases. This CDR3 contains 15 residues. V was clipped by 4 bases and J by 6 bases; unmatched bases: 12. Germline V gene data show CDR1 as SGHRS and CDR2 as YFSETQ. As DNA, the CDR3 is TGCGCCAGCAGCGTCAAGACAGGGTTTATAGATGGCTACACCTTC. It yields the protein CASSVKTGFIDGYTF.

This clonotype was recorded only once. The chain employs TRBV18 and TRBJ1-2; D unresolved. Between the trimmed V and J ends, which lost 0 bases and 3 bases, there was a span of 8 bases. The CDR3 contains 14 residues. Germline assignment: CDR1 KGHSH and CDR2 LQKENI. CDR3 sequence reads: CASSPPGGHYGYTF. The DNA of the CDR3 is TGTGCCAGCTCACCACCCGGCGGACACTATGGCTACACCTTC.

This clonotype was picked up a small number of times. This sequence joins TRBV12-3 or TRBV12-4 and TRBJ2-2, with D unresolved. The length of the CDR3 is 15 residues. V lost 3 bases and J lost 7, with 15 bases in between. CDR3 sequence (DNA): TGTGCCAGCAGTTTTTACACGACGGGTAGCGGGGAGCTGTTTTTT. Translation: CASSFYTTGSGELFF.

The chain carries TRBV29-1 and TRBJ2-5; no clear D. The V gene lost 1 base and the J gene lost 2 bases, with 8 bases spanning the gap. Germline values: CDR1 SQVTM, CDR2 ANQGSEA. The CDR3 covers 13 residues. CDR3 sequence reads: CSVEVLLQETQYF. The CDR3 DNA is TGCAGCGTTGAAGTCCTACTACAAGAGACCCAGTACTTC.

This clonotype showed up just a few times. The chain links TRBV12-3 or TRBV12-4 to TRBJ2-3; no clear D gene. V lost 5 bases, J lost 9 bases, and 15 bases lay in between. This CDR3 is 13 amino acids long. This CDR3 is CASSKDGLRTQYF. As DNA, the CDR3 is TGTGCCAGCAGTAAGGACGGTCTGAGGACGCAGTATTTT.

This clonotype turned up a few times. CDR3 residues: CASSAGTRHNEQFF. The CDR3 region has the DNA TGTGCCAGCAGCGCCGGGACAAGGCACAATGAGCAGTTCTTC. The gene calls are TRBV9 and TRBJ2-1; D possibly corresponds to TRBD1 (6 bases). The V end lost 3 bases, the J end lost 5 bases, and 12 bases lay between the germline ends. The length of the CDR3 is 14 residues. Germline V lookup: CDR1 SGDLS, CDR2 YYNGEE.